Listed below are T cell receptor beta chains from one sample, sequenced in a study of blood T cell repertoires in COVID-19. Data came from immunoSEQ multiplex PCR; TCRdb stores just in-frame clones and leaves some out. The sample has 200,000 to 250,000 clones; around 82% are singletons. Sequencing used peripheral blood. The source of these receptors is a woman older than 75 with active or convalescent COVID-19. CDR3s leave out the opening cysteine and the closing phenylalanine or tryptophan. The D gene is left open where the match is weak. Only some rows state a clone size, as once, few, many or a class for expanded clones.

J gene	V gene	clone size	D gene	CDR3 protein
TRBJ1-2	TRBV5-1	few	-	ASNSQGIDGYT
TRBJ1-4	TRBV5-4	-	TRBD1	ASSLVQGGVAEKLF
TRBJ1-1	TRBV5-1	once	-	ASRPQPDSAEAF
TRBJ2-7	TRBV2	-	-	ASKNRGSLYEQY
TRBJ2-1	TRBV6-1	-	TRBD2	ASSSELLAGQF
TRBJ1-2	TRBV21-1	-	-	ASSKAEDSGGYT
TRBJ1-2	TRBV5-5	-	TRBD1	ASSLDQGGVYGYT
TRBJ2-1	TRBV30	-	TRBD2	AWTSGGVGEQF
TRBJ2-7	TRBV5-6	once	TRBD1	ASSLGWTGIYEQY
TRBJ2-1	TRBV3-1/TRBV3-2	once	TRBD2	ASSQTLLAGDNEQF
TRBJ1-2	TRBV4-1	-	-	ASSQVGHPDGYT
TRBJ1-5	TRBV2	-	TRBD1	ASRRPGQGMQPQH
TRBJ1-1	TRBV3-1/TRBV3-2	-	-	ASSQDGLAEAF
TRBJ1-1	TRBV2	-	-	ASSVLGQNTEAF
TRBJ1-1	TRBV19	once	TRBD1	ASSLHRGQFEAF
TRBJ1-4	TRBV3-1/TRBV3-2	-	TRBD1	ASSQFGTANEKLF
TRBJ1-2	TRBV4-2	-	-	ASSQVSGAAKGYT
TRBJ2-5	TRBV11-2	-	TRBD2	ASSLVPLAGVETQY
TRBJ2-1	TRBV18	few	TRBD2	ASSPDEGGPSYNEQF
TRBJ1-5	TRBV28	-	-	ASSFDRTVKQPQH
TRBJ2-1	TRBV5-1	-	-	ASSPGTFGHNEQF
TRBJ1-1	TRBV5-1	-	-	ASSLVGHPVDTEAF
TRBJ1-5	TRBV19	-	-	ASSIVGSARVNQPQH
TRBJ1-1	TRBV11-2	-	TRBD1	ASSPGQGLNTEAF
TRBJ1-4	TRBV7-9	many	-	ASSLNQGNEKLF
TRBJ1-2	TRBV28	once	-	ASSLGGARYYGYT
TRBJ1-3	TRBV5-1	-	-	ASSPIQGTGNTIY
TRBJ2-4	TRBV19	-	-	ASSMRGRAIPQNIQY
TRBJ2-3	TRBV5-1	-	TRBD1	ASSMGTGGTDTQY
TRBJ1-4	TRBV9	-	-	ASSTGGGLTNEKLF
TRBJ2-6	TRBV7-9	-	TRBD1	ASRTGVSGANVLT
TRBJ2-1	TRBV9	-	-	ASSVGDTTYNEQF
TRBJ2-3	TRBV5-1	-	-	ASSLILTDTQY
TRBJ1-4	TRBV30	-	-	AWSPGIREKLF
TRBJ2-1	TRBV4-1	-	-	ASRQSGVSLYEQF
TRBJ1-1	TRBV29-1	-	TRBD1	SVVRTGGMNTEAF
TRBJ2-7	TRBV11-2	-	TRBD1	ASSPRQGTSLSSYEQY
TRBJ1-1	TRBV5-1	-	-	ASKTDTEAF
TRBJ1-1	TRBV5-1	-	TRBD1	ASSSPSGQRNTEAF
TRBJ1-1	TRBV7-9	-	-	ASTRGVSTEAF
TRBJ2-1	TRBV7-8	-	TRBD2	ASRRRRTSGDEQF
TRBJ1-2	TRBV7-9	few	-	ASSLVAETANYGYT
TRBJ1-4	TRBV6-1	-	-	ASSGEGYGTNEKLF
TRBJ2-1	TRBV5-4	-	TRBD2	ASSLGGRTYNEQF
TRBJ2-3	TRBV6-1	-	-	ASSEAATGGTDTQY
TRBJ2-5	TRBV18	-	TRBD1	ASSRDRQETQY
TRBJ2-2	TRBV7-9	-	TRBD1	ASSSGQGTNTGELF
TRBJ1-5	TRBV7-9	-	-	ASSLGLGDGRGQPQH
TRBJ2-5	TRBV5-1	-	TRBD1	ASSRQGQKETQY
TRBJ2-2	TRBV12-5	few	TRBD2	ASGSAGLAGEGTGELF
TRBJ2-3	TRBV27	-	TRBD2	ASSLFGLAGVSDTQY
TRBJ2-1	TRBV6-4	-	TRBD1	ASSDGTAGGEQF
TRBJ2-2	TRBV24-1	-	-	ATSDPGAGVSTGELF
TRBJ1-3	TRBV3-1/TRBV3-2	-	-	ASSQRGSGNTIY
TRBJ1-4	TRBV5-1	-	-	ASSAHPRDNLATNEKLF
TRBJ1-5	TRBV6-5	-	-	ASSYSRDSNQPQH
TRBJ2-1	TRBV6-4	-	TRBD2	ASRRLAGENNEQF
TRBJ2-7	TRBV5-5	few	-	ASSLVLAGSSYEQY